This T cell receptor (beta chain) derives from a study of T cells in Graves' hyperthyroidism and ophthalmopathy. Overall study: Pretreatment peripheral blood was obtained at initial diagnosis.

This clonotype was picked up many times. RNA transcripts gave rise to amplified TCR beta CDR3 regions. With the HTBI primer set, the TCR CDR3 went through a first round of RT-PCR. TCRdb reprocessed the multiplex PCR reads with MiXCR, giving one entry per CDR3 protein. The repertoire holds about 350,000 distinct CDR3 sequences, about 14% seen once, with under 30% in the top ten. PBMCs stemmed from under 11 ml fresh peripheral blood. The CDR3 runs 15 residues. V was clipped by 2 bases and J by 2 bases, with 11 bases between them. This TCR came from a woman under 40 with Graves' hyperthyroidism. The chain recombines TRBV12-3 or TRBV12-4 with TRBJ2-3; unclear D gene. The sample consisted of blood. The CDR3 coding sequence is TGTGCCAGCAGTTTATACCAGACGGACACAGATACGCAGTATTTT. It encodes CASSLYQTDTDTQYF.